Listed below are T cell receptor beta chains from one sample, sequenced in a study of CD8+CD57+ T cells in acquired aplastic anemia. TCRdb ran MiXCR on the reads and lists one entry per CDR3 protein. The table shows 200,000 or so distinct CDR3 sequences, with more than 55% occurring only once. The specimen was sorted CD4+, CD8+, or CD8+CD57+ T cells (not recorded which) from PBMCs. These receptor sequences come from a human donor with aplastic anemia. Both conserved end residues are part of each CDR3. A D gene is named only where the DNA matches it firmly. Not every row has a clone size; where given, it reads once, few, many or a size class.

V	J	size	D	DNA	CDR3
TRBV7-9	TRBJ2-3	once	TRBD2	TGTGCCAGCAGCAAGAAGACTCGGCTAGCGGGAGGGCCAGATACGCAGTATTTT	CASSKKTRLAGGPDTQYF
TRBV7-9	TRBJ1-6	.	.	TGTGCCAGCAGCTTCCCGAGCTCCTATAATTCACCCCTCCACTTT	CASSFPSSYNSPLHF
TRBV20-1	TRBJ2-1	.	.	TGCAGTGCTAGAGCGGGGAGCTCCTACAATGAGCAGTTCTTC	CSARAGSSYNEQFF
TRBV19	TRBJ2-7	few	.	TGTGCCAGTAGTTTTCAGTATTCCCTCTACGAGCAGTACTTC	CASSFQYSLYEQYF
TRBV7-6	TRBJ2-7	.	TRBD1	TGTGCCAGCAGCCCTACAGGGGGCCGCTCCTACGAGCAGTACTTC	CASSPTGGRSYEQYF
TRBV19	TRBJ2-2	.	TRBD2	TGTGCCAGTAATCTAGCGGGAGAGACCGGGGAGCTGTTTTTT	CASNLAGETGELFF
TRBV25-1	TRBJ1-2	few	.	TGTGCCAGCAGTGACCTCCGGGACATAGATGGCTACACCTTC	CASSDLRDIDGYTF
TRBV9	TRBJ2-1	.	.	TGTGCCAGCAGCGTGTCCGGGACCGACACCCTGAATGAGCAGTTCTTC	CASSVSGTDTLNEQFF
TRBV2	TRBJ2-1	.	TRBD2	TGTGCCGGAACCGGGGGGGGGGGTCTAAACAATGAGCAGTTCTTC	CAGTGGGGLNNEQFF
TRBV20-1	TRBJ1-3	few	.	TGCAGTGCTAGCCCGGACTCTGGAAACACCATATATTTT	CSASPDSGNTIYF
TRBV5-1	TRBJ1-1	few	.	TGCGCCAGCAGCTTGGCTTCGGTGAACACTGAAGCTTTCTTT	CASSLASVNTEAFF
TRBV9	TRBJ1-6	.	TRBD1	TGTGCCAGCAGCCAAGAGGCGAAGGACAGGGTTAATTCACCCCTCCACTTT	CASSQEAKDRVNSPLHF
TRBV20-1	TRBJ2-1	.	TRBD2	TGCAGTGCTGAGAGATTTGGGACTAGCTCGGATGAGCAGTTCTTC	CSAERFGTSSDEQFF
TRBV10-3	TRBJ1-1	few	.	TGTGCCATCAGTGAGCCATTCGAGGGGACTGAAGCTTTCTTT	CAISEPFEGTEAFF
TRBV7-2	TRBJ2-5	.	.	TGTGCCAGCAGCGACAATCGGGAGACCCAGTACTTC	CASSDNRETQYF
TRBV15	TRBJ2-3	.	TRBD2	TGTGCCACCAGCAGAGTTATGACTAGCGGGGCGAGCACAGATACGCAGTATTTT	CATSRVMTSGASTDTQYF
TRBV20-1	TRBJ2-7	.	TRBD2	TGCAGTGCTAGAGATCCGGCTAGCGGGGGGCACTACGAGCAGTACTTC	CSARDPASGGHYEQYF